The rows below give T cell receptor beta chains drawn from one sample of a study of T cell changes during pregnancy in multiple sclerosis. Here immunoSEQ multiplex PCR was the method, and the copy in TCRdb shows in-frame clones only, minus some. There are just over 40,000 clones in the sample; approximately 90% occur only once, and roughly 0.5% lies in the top ten. The specimen comprised CD4+ T cells from peripheral blood mononuclear cells, sampled in the first trimester of pregnancy. The receptors derive from a female donor with multiple sclerosis, enrolled in a pregnancy study. The CDR3 runs from the conserved cysteine through the conserved F or W. Each record gives: V gene, clone size, D gene, J gene, CDR3 protein, CDR3 DNA. D genes are given only for firm matches. For some rows the clone size is stated as once, few or many, or as a class when expanded; others skip it.

TRBV5-1	-	-	TRBJ2-3	CASSLFISTQTDTDTQYF	TGCGCCAGCAGCTTATTCATATCTACTCAGACAGACACAGATACGCAGTATTTT
TRBV10-3	-	-	TRBJ2-7	CAISNQGTYEQYF	TGTGCCATCAGCAACCAGGGAACCTACGAGCAGTACTTC
TRBV2	few	TRBD1	TRBJ1-5	CASSAGQADNQPQHF	TGTGCCAGCAGTGCCGGACAGGCTGACAATCAGCCCCAGCATTTT
TRBV11-2	-	TRBD1	TRBJ1-5	CASSSGTGGDQPQHF	TGTGCCAGCAGCTCAGGGACAGGGGGCGATCAGCCCCAGCATTTT
TRBV5-1	-	-	TRBJ2-3	CASQRGTATFTDTQYF	TGCGCCAGCCAACGGGGGACAGCTACATTCACAGATACGCAGTATTTT
TRBV19	-	TRBD1	TRBJ1-2	CASSITKQGAQGYTF	TGTGCCAGTAGCATAACTAAACAGGGGGCGCAAGGCTACACCTTC
TRBV30	-	-	TRBJ1-3	CAWSAGGSGNTIYF	TGTGCCTGGAGTGCCGGGGGAAGCGGAAACACCATATATTTT
TRBV2	-	TRBD1	TRBJ2-2	CATTTGGSTGELFF	TGTGCCACTACGACAGGGGGAAGTACCGGGGAGCTGTTTTTT
TRBV5-1	-	-	TRBJ1-3	CASSYGTSSGNTIYF	TGCGCCAGCAGCTACGGGACTTCCTCTGGAAACACCATATATTTT
TRBV6-5	-	TRBD2	TRBJ2-7	CASSYSIAGTYEQYF	TGTGCCAGCAGTTACTCGATAGCGGGGACCTACGAGCAGTACTTC
TRBV6-1	-	-	TRBJ2-1	CASNRDNEQFF	TGTGCCAGCAACAGGGACAATGAGCAGTTCTTC
TRBV29-1	-	TRBD1	TRBJ1-5	CSAQGGRNQPQHF	TGCAGCGCCCAGGGGGGAAGGAATCAGCCCCAGCATTTT
TRBV5-1	-	TRBD2	TRBJ2-7	CASSPGTAGLAGPIQQYF	TGCGCCAGCAGTCCCGGGACGGCTGGACTAGCGGGTCCTATACAGCAGTACTTC
TRBV6-4	once	TRBD2	TRBJ2-1	CASRENGLAGGGEQFF	TGTGCCAGCAGAGAGAATGGACTAGCGGGAGGTGGGGAGCAGTTCTTC
TRBV5-6	once	TRBD1	TRBJ1-5	CASSFRTGGGQPQHF	TGTGCCAGCAGCTTCCGGACAGGGGGCGGTCAGCCCCAGCATTTT
TRBV5-4	-	-	TRBJ2-2	CASSLGHRVITGELFF	TGTGCCAGCAGCTTGGGCCACAGGGTGATCACCGGGGAGCTGTTTTTT
TRBV7-9	-	-	TRBJ1-2	CASSLDSYGYTF	TGTGCCAGCAGCCTGGACAGCTATGGCTACACCTTC
TRBV5-1	-	TRBD1	TRBJ2-7	CASSFSGGSSYEQYF	TGCGCCAGCAGCTTTTCAGGGGGCAGTTCCTACGAGCAGTACTTC
TRBV19	-	-	TRBJ2-5	CASSVAAGVGTQYF	TGTGCCAGTAGCGTGGCAGCCGGGGTAGGGACCCAGTACTTC
TRBV7-2	-	-	TRBJ1-5	CASSLVGVGNQPQHF	TGTGCCAGCAGCTTAGTAGGGGTTGGCAATCAGCCCCAGCATTTT
TRBV19	once	-	TRBJ1-2	CASSPQLPNYGYTF	TGTGCCAGTAGCCCACAGCTGCCCAACTATGGCTACACCTTC
TRBV2	few	-	TRBJ1-2	CASSEALQAYYGYTF	TGTGCCAGCAGTGAAGCGCTCCAGGCCTACTATGGCTACACCTTC
TRBV6-5	-	TRBD1	TRBJ1-1	CASTGGGTEAFF	TGTGCCAGCACAGGGGGCGGCACTGAAGCTTTCTTT
TRBV27	-	-	TRBJ2-7	CASSSPTRREQYF	TGTGCCAGCAGCTCCCCTACTAGACGGGAGCAGTACTTC
TRBV19	-	TRBD1	TRBJ1-4	CASSWDSSNEKLFF	TGTGCCAGTAGTTGGGACAGCTCTAATGAAAAACTGTTTTTT
TRBV7-2	-	-	TRBJ2-5	CASSLGHWETQYF	TGTGCCAGCAGCTTAGGTCACTGGGAGACCCAGTACTTC
TRBV18	-	TRBD2	TRBJ2-3	CASSPPGLAGGDTQYF	TGTGCCAGCTCACCACCCGGACTAGCGGGGGGAGATACGCAGTATTTT
TRBV10-2	-	-	TRBJ2-7	CASRRHNYEQYF	TGCGCCAGCAGACGACATAACTACGAGCAGTACTTC
TRBV5-1	-	-	TRBJ2-7	CASSLKTGHEQYF	TGCGCCAGCAGCTTAAAGACAGGTCACGAGCAGTACTTC
TRBV2	-	TRBD1	TRBJ1-4	CASSRQGTNEKLFF	TGTGCCAGCAGTCGACAGGGAACTAATGAAAAACTGTTTTTT
TRBV7-8	-	TRBD1	TRBJ2-1	CASSRRQGAHEQFF	TGTGCCAGCAGCCGCAGACAGGGGGCCCATGAGCAGTTCTTC
TRBV7-6	-	TRBD2	TRBJ2-3	CASSLGLAGADTQYF	TGTGCCAGCAGCTTAGGACTAGCGGGGGCAGATACGCAGTATTTT
TRBV2	-	-	TRBJ2-2	CASKRGGRGPGELFF	TGTGCCAGCAAGAGAGGCGGCAGAGGCCCCGGGGAGCTGTTTTTT
TRBV9	-	-	TRBJ2-3	CASSVDQVGDTQYF	TGTGCCAGCAGCGTAGACCAGGTGGGAGATACGCAGTATTTT
TRBV5-1	-	-	TRBJ1-1	CASSPGAMNTEAFF	TGCGCCAGCAGTCCAGGGGCCATGAACACTGAAGCTTTCTTT
TRBV27	once	-	TRBJ1-5	CASSLTAHYSNQPQHF	TGTGCCAGCAGTTTAACCGCACATTATAGCAATCAGCCCCAGCATTTT
TRBV2	-	TRBD2	TRBJ2-3	CASSIRGGGGSNTDTQYF	TGTGCCAGCAGTATTCGGGGGGGCGGGGGGTCCAACACAGATACGCAGTATTTT
TRBV6-5	-	-	TRBJ2-1	CASSYWGGIYNEQFF	TGTGCCAGCAGTTACTGGGGCGGGATATACAATGAGCAGTTCTTC
TRBV5-4	-	-	TRBJ2-3	CASSLGGYTDTQYF	TGTGCCAGCAGCTTAGGAGGGTACACAGATACGCAGTATTTT
TRBV30	-	-	TRBJ2-7	CAWSVGGGGYEQYF	TGTGCCTGGAGTGTAGGAGGGGGCGGGTACGAGCAGTACTTC
TRBV6-5	-	-	TRBJ2-7	CASSPRLFFTYEQYF	TGTGCCAGCAGTCCCAGACTTTTTTTCACCTACGAGCAGTACTTC
TRBV7-9	-	-	TRBJ2-5	CASRDASAQAETQYF	TGTGCCAGCAGGGATGCTAGCGCCCAGGCGGAGACCCAGTACTTC
TRBV7-3	-	-	TRBJ2-5	CASSLKGFRGETQYF	TGTGCCAGCAGCTTAAAAGGTTTCCGAGGGGAGACCCAGTACTTC
TRBV9	-	TRBD1	TRBJ1-2	CASSGTGTGHGYTF	TGTGCCAGCAGCGGAACGGGGACAGGGCATGGCTACACCTTC
TRBV27	-	-	TRBJ1-1	CASSLEALQNTEAFF	TGTGCCAGCAGTTTAGAGGCCCTCCAGAACACTGAAGCTTTCTTT
TRBV18	-	-	TRBJ2-7	CASSTGRLGEQYF	TGTGCCAGCTCAACCGGAAGACTCGGCGAGCAGTACTTC
TRBV5-4	-	TRBD2	TRBJ2-1	CASSRGLAGDYNEQFF	TGTGCCAGCAGCCGCGGACTAGCGGGAGATTACAATGAGCAGTTCTTC
TRBV6-4	-	TRBD1	TRBJ1-2	CASSDSGQGSYTF	TGTGCCAGCAGTGACTCGGGACAGGGGAGTTACACCTTC
TRBV7-8	-	-	TRBJ1-4	CASSFVRNNEKLFF	TGTGCCAGCAGCTTCGTGCGGAACAATGAAAAACTGTTTTTT
TRBV13	-	TRBD1	TRBJ1-1	CASSLKYRGGFGNTEAFF	TGTGCCAGCAGCCTAAAATACAGGGGGGGATTCGGGAACACTGAAGCTTTCTTT
TRBV6-5	few	TRBD1	TRBJ1-1	CASSRQGPTEAFF	TGTGCCAGCAGTCGACAGGGCCCCACTGAAGCTTTCTTT
TRBV6-6	-	-	TRBJ1-1	CASSYTTDRAFF	TGTGCCAGCAGTTACACGACAGACAGGGCTTTCTTT
TRBV5-6	-	-	TRBJ2-7	CASSTGGLGAFYEQYF	TGTGCCAGCAGCACCGGGGGGCTTGGGGCTTTCTACGAGCAGTACTTC